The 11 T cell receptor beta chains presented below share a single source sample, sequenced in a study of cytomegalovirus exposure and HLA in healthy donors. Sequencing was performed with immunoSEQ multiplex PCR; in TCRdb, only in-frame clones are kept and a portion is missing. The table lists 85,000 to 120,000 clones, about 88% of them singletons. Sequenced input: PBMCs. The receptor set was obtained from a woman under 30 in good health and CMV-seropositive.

In nucleotides, the CDR3 is TGTGCCAGCAGTTTAATTGGGGGACAGGGGGCCTGGGAGCAGTACGTC. It codes for CASSLIGGQGAWEQYV. The chain joins TRBV28 to TRBJ2-7, with TRBD1 matching 12 bases. The CDR3 covers 16 residues. Germline trimming cut 2 bases from V and 7 bases from J; bases unmatched to any gene: 9. CDR1 is MDHEN, CDR2 SYDVKM, per germline.

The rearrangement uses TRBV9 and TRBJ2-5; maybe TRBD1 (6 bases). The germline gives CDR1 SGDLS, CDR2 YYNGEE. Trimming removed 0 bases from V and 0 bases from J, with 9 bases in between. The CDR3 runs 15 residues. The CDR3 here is CASSVGTANQETQYF. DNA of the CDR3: TGTGCCAGCAGCGTAGGGACAGCCAACCAAGAGACCCAGTACTTC. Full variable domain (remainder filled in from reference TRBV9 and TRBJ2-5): DSGVTQTPKHLITATGQRVTLRCSPRSGDLSVYWYQQSLDQGLQFLIQYYNGEERAKGNILERFSAQQFPDLHSELNLSSLELGDSALYFCASSVGTANQETQYFGPGTRLLVL.

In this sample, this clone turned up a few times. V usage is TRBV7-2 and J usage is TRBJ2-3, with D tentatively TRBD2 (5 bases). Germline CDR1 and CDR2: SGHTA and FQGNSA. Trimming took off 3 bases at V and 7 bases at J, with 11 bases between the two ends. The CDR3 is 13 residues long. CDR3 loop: CASSLGLDYTQYF. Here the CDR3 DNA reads TGTGCCAGCAGCTTGGGTCTGGACTATACGCAGTATTTT.

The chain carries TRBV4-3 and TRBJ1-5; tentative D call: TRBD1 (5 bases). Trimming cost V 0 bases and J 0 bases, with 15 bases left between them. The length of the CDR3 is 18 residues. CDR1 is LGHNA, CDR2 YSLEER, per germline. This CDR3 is CASSQDARVFDSNQPQHF. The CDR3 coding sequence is TGCGCCAGCAGCCAAGATGCCAGGGTTTTTGATAGCAATCAGCCCCAGCATTTT.

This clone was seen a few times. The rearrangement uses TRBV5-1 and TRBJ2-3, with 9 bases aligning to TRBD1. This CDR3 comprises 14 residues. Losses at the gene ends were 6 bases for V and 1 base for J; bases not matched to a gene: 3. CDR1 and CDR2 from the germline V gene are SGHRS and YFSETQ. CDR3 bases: TGCGCCAGCAATAGACAGGGGGGCACAGATACGCAGTATTTT. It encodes CASNRQGGTDTQYF.

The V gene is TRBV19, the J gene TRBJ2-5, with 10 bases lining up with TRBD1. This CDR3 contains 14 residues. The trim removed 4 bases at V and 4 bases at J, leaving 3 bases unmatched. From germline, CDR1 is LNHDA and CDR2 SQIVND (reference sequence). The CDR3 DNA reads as TGTGCCAGTAGTACCGGACAGGGGGGAGAGACCCAGTACTTC. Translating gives CASSTGQGGETQYF.

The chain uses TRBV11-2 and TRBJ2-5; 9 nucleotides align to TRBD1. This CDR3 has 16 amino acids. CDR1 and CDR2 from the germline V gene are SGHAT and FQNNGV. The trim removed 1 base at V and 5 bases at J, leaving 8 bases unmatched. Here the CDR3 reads CASSLVGQGLVETQYF. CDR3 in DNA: TGTGCCAGCAGCTTAGTTGGACAGGGGTTGGTGGAGACCCAGTACTTC.

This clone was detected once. The CDR3 protein is CASSQVGGGVAYEQYV. The CDR3 DNA follows: TGTGCCAGCAGCCAGGTCGGTGGGGGGGTCGCCTACGAGCAGTACGTC. The rearrangement joins TRBV7-2 to TRBJ2-7, with 7 positions matching TRBD2. CDR3 size: 16 residues. Losses at the gene ends were 5 bases for V and 2 bases for J; bases not matched to a gene: 12. CDR1 is SGHTA and CDR2 is FQGNSA in the germline V gene.

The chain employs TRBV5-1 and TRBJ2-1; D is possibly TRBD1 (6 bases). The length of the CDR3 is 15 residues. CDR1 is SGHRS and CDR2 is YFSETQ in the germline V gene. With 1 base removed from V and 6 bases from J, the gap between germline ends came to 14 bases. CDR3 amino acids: CASSLRAGDVNEQFF. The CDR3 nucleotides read TGCGCCAGCAGCTTGAGGGCAGGGGACGTCAATGAGCAGTTCTTC. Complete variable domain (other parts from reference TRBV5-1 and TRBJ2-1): KAGVTQTPRYLIKTRGQQVTLSCSPISGHRSVSWYQQTPGQGLQFLFEYFSETQRNKGNFPGRFSGRQFSNSRSEMNVSTLELGDSALYLCASSLRAGDVNEQFFGPGTRLTVL.

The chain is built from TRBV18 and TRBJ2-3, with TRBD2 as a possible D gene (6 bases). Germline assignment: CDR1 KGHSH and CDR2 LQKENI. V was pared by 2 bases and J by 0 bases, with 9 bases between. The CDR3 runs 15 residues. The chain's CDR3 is CASSPEAGSTDTQYF. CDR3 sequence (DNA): TGTGCCAGCTCACCAGAGGCGGGGAGCACAGATACGCAGTATTTT.

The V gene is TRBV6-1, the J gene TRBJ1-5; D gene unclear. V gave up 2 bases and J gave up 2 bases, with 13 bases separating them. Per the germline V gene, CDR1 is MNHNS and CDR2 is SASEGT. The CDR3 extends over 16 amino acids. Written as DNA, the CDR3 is TGTGCCAGCAGTGAATATAGCGGAGGGCGCAATCAGCCCCAGCATTTT. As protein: CASSEYSGGRNQPQHF.